This is a list of T cell receptor beta chains from one sample in a study of beta chain features in type 1 diabetes. The assay was immunoSEQ multiplex PCR, and TCRdb's table has in-frame clones only and misses some. The sample holds around 200,000 clones, 10% to 15% seen once. Material: central memory CD4+ T cells from blood. These receptors all come from a woman under 30 in good health. Each CDR3 is given with its conserved first and last residue. The D gene is left open where the match is weak. Rows give clone size only sometimes, using once, few, many, or a class for an expanded clone.

-	few	TRBV29-1	TRBJ2-3	TGCAGCGTTGAAGAGACGAGGGATACGCAGTATTTT	CSVEETRDTQYF
-	few	TRBV28	TRBJ2-7	TGTGCCAGCAGTTACCACGCGATACGCGAGCAGTACTTC	CASSYHAIREQYF
TRBD2	-	TRBV5-1	TRBJ2-2	TGCGCCAGCAGGCCGACTAGCGGGAGGGCCCCCGGGGAGCTGTTTTTT	CASRPTSGRAPGELFF
-	few	TRBV28	TRBJ1-2	TGTGCCAGCAGTCCCCCCTGGCGGGGATCAGATGGCTACACCTTC	CASSPPWRGSDGYTF
TRBD1	-	TRBV18	TRBJ1-2	TGTGCCAGCTCACAAACAGGGGCTAATGGCTACACCTTC	CASSQTGANGYTF
-	few	TRBV7-2	TRBJ1-1	TGTGCCAGCAGCGCGGGATTTAACACTGAAGCTTTCTTT	CASSAGFNTEAFF
-	-	TRBV2	TRBJ1-3	TGTGCCAGCAGTACTCACAGGGTACCTGGAAACACCATATATTTT	CASSTHRVPGNTIYF
TRBD2	-	TRBV10-3	TRBJ2-7	TGTGCCATCAGAGATACTAGCGGGGCCAGGGAGCAGTACTTC	CAIRDTSGAREQYF
-	-	TRBV11-1	TRBJ2-5	TGTGCCAGTAACGGCAGGGGAGGGGAGACCCAGTACTTC	CASNGRGGETQYF
TRBD2	-	TRBV6-6	TRBJ2-7	TGTGCCAGCAGCTATTGGGGGTCTAGCGGAGCCTACGAGCAGTACTTC	CASSYWGSSGAYEQYF
TRBD1	-	TRBV7-9	TRBJ1-1	TGTGCCAGCAGCCCGACAGGGGGGGTAAGAACTGAAGCTTTCTTT	CASSPTGGVRTEAFF
-	few	TRBV28	TRBJ1-4	TGTGCCAGCAGTCTCCAGTCCCAAGAAAAACTGTTTTTT	CASSLQSQEKLFF
-	few	TRBV27	TRBJ1-1	TGTGCCAGCAGGACAGGGAACACTGAAGCTTTCTTT	CASRTGNTEAFF
-	-	TRBV2	TRBJ1-1	TGTGCCGGAGCTGCTACAGGACCTGAAGCTTTCTTT	CAGAATGPEAFF
TRBD2	-	TRBV7-8	TRBJ2-3	TGTGCCAGCAGCGACAGAAGCGGGGTTGTCACAGATACGCAGTATTTT	CASSDRSGVVTDTQYF
-	few	TRBV14	TRBJ2-3	TGTGCCAGCAGCCGATTGGGTGCAGGGGGCACAGATACGCAGTATTTT	CASSRLGAGGTDTQYF
-	-	TRBV2	TRBJ2-5	TGTGCCAGCAGTGAGAACAGGGCCGGGGAGACCCAGTACTTC	CASSENRAGETQYF
TRBD2	-	TRBV2	TRBJ2-1	TGTGCCAGCACCCCCGGGACTAGCGGGCACAATGAGCAGTTCTTC	CASTPGTSGHNEQFF
-	few	TRBV29-1	TRBJ1-1	TGCAGCGTTGAGCAAGGGGGGAACACTGAAGCTTTCTTT	CSVEQGGNTEAFF
TRBD1	-	TRBV28	TRBJ1-1	TGTGCCAGCAGTTTATCTGGACAGGGGAACGCTTTCTTT	CASSLSGQGNAFF
-	-	TRBV28	TRBJ2-1	TGTGCCAGCAGTTTACCAACCTACAATGAGCAGTTCTTC	CASSLPTYNEQFF
TRBD1	-	TRBV27	TRBJ2-5	TGTGCCAGCAGTTGGGACAGGGGCGGAAAGACCCAGTACTTC	CASSWDRGGKTQYF
-	-	TRBV2	TRBJ2-1	TGTGCCAGCAGAGCACAGAGCTCCTACAATGAGCAGTTCTTC	CASRAQSSYNEQFF
-	few	TRBV7-9	TRBJ1-5	TGTGCCAGCAGCTTAGGAGGATATAGCAATCAGCCCCAGCATTTT	CASSLGGYSNQPQHF
TRBD1	few	TRBV7-9	TRBJ2-7	TGTGCCAGCAGGTTAGGACAGGGTGCCTACGAGCAGTACTTC	CASRLGQGAYEQYF
-	-	TRBV7-6	TRBJ1-5	TGTGCCAGCAGCGCAAACAGGGCCGGGCCCCAGCATTTT	CASSANRAGPQHF
TRBD2	few	TRBV5-6	TRBJ2-5	TGTGCCAGCAGCTTGGTTCGCCTCGGGGGGACGTGGGGGACCCAGTACTTC	CASSLVRLGGTWGTQYF
TRBD1	-	TRBV2	TRBJ2-7	TGTGCCAGCAGGCGGGACAGGGAGTACGAGCAGTACTTC	CASRRDREYEQYF
-	-	TRBV28	TRBJ2-1	TGTGCCAGCGCTTGGGGGCGGGAGCCATACAATGAGCAGTTCTTC	CASAWGREPYNEQFF
-	-	TRBV4-2	TRBJ2-7	TGTGCCAGCAGCCGAGGAATGCAACTTGACTACGAGCAGTACTTC	CASSRGMQLDYEQYF
-	many	TRBV28	TRBJ2-4	TGTGCCAGCGGGCCAGGCAAAAACATTCAGTACTTC	CASGPGKNIQYF
-	-	TRBV18	TRBJ2-3	TGTGCCAGCTCCGCGGTCCGAGATACGCAGTATTTT	CASSAVRDTQYF
TRBD1	few	TRBV18	TRBJ1-5	TGTGCCAGCTCACCGGGGACAGGGAATCAGCCCCAGCATTTT	CASSPGTGNQPQHF
-	few	TRBV5-1	TRBJ2-7	TGCGCCAGCAGCTTCGGACAAGCCTACGAGCAGTACTTC	CASSFGQAYEQYF
TRBD1	few	TRBV29-1	TRBJ2-3	TGCAGCGTCAAGGACAGGGGGCTTTTTAGCGCAGATACGCAGTATTTT	CSVKDRGLFSADTQYF
TRBD1	few	TRBV19	TRBJ2-7	TGTGCCAGTAGTACAACAGGGGCCTACGAGCAGTACTTC	CASSTTGAYEQYF
-	-	TRBV13	TRBJ2-2	TGTGCCAGCAGCTCCTACACCGGGGAGCTGTTTTTT	CASSSYTGELFF